Described below is a single T cell receptor beta chain sequence and its context. The antigen is unknown. This record comes from a study of T cells expressing NK-cell markers. Overall study context: In sorted CD3+CD56+NKG2C+, CD3+CD56+NKG2C- and CD3+CD56-NKG2C+ T cells, TCR beta repertoires were obtained. Seven of the eight sequenced donors were classified as HCMV-seropositive, and one was classified as seronegative. Points from the study as a whole: The dominant NKG2C+ clonotypes represented about 1.0-7.5% of CD8+ T cells in about six donors. One observes that, in several donors, these clonotypes were also the leading ones within the CD3+CD56-NKG2C+ fraction.

The CDR3 length is 14 residues. Germline values: CDR1 SGHTA, CDR2 FQGNSA. TCRdb reprocessed the 5' RACE reads, keeping one entry per CDR3 protein, no DNA. This table lists 250,000 to 300,000 distinct CDR3 sequences. This receptor was obtained from a woman between 18 and 69 years old in good health. The V call is TRBV7-2, the J call TRBJ1-2. The sample was blood T cells: a sorted CD56 or NKG2C T cell subset, CD4+ or CD8+ T cells, or bulk PBMC T cells (not recorded which). CDR3 sequence reads: CASSWDGAGYGYTF.